A single sample is the source of the 17 T cell receptor beta chains below, sequenced in a study of molecular identifiers for immune sequencing clone quantification. From the PCR reads, TCRdb called clonotypes with MiXCR, one entry per CDR3 protein. The repertoire holds hundreds of thousands of distinct CDR3 sequences, roughly 23% seen once, with 0.7% to 0.95% in the top ten. Sequencing was carried out using naive CD8+ T cells from blood, with Jurkat cell RNA spiked in. Subset given: FACS-sorted CD8+CD4-CCR7+CD45RA+ naive T cells. Receptor source: a human donor in good health. Some libraries in this study had Jurkat cell RNA spiked in.

This clonotype was seen ten or more times. This sequence joins TRBV29-1 and TRBJ2-7; D might be TRBD2 (6 bases). Trimming took off 6 bases at V and 2 bases at J, with 20 bases between the two ends. The CDR3 has 15 residues. Per germline, CDR1 SQVTM and CDR2 ANQGSEA. The CDR3 spells CSVVPGGESAYEQYF. The CDR3 coding sequence is TGCAGCGTCGTGCCGGGCGGGGAATCAGCCTACGAGCAGTACTTC.

About this clonotype itself: Mismatch with germline at one junction end may stem from a read error. This rearrangement joins TRBV19 to TRBJ1-5; D ambiguous. Germline V CDR1 and CDR2: LNHDA, SQIVND (reference sequence). CDR3 length equals 12 residues. The CDR3 nucleotides are TGTGCCAGTCGTATAGGTTTCCAGCCCCAGCATTTT. This translates into CASRIGFQPQHF.

This clonotype was recorded a few times. The CDR3 is CATSADTGGGYEQYF. The CDR3 DNA follows: TGTGCCACCAGCGCTGATACAGGGGGTGGCTACGAGCAGTACTTC. The V call is TRBV15, the J call TRBJ2-7; 8 nucleotides match TRBD1. Germline-derived CDR1 and CDR2 are LNHNV and YYDKDF (reference sequence). After removal of 5 bases from V and 3 bases from J, the junction contained 9 bases not matched to a gene. The CDR3 spans 15 residues.

This clonotype was detected a few times. The V call is TRBV7-9, the J call TRBJ2-1; D possibly corresponds to TRBD2 (5 bases). V lost 1 base, J lost 1 base, and 11 bases lay in between. Per the germline V gene, CDR1 is SEHNR and CDR2 is FQNEAQ (reference sequence). This CDR3 contains 16 residues. The CDR3 nucleotides are TGTGCCAGCAGCTTAGGGGCTAGCAGATCCTACAATGAGCAGTTCTTC. It is translated as CASSLGASRSYNEQFF. Based on the CDR3 plus reference TRBV7-9 and TRBJ2-1, the full variable domain is DTGVSQNPRHKITKRGQNVTFRCDPISEHNRLYWYRQTLGQGPEFLTYFQNEAQLEKSRLLSDRFSAERPKGSFSTLEIQRTEQGDSAMYLCASSLGASRSYNEQFFGPGTRLTVL.

This clonotype was counted only a few times. The chain is built from TRBV11-2 and TRBJ2-7, with TRBD1 identical over 10 bases. The junction had 10 bases not matched to a gene; V was cut back by 5 bases and J by 0 bases. The CDR3 extends over 17 amino acids. CDR1 and CDR2 from the germline V gene are SGHAT and FQNNGV. The CDR3 sequence: CASSPRDRGRYSYEQYF. The CDR3 coding sequence is TGTGCCAGCAGCCCGCGGGACAGGGGACGATACTCCTACGAGCAGTACTTC. Complete variable domain (other parts from reference TRBV11-2 and TRBJ2-7): EAGVAQSPRYKIIEKRQSVAFWCNPISGHATLYWYQQILGQGPKLLIQFQNNGVVDDSQLPKDRFSAERLKGVDSTLKIQPAKLEDSAVYLCASSPRDRGRYSYEQYFGPGTRLTVT.

This clonotype has ten or more counts. The chain employs TRBV24-1 and TRBJ2-3; the D gene is possibly TRBD2 (6 bases). Germline CDR1 KGHDR, CDR2 SFDVKD. Between the trimmed V and J ends, which lost 5 bases and 4 bases, there was a span of 12 bases. This CDR3 is 14 amino acids long. The CDR3 DNA follows: TGTGCCACCAGTGGACCCCCGGGGGCAGATACGCAGTATTTT. Protein sequence: CATSGPPGADTQYF.

A word on this clonotype: This may be a read error, as it is one base from a much larger clone. This chain joins TRBV28 and TRBJ2-7, with a tentative D call TRBD1 (6 bases). There are 13 residues in the CDR3. Trimming left V 6 bases short and J 4 bases short, with 13 bases between. Germline lookup yields CDR1 MDHEN and CDR2 SYDVKM. In DNA form, the CDR3 reads TGTGCCAGCAGGCCGTCAGGGGTTTACGAGCAGTACTTC. Translation gives CASRPSGVYEQYF.

Ten or more counts support this clonotype. V usage is TRBV14 and J usage is TRBJ2-7; possibly TRBD2 for D (5 bases). The V gene's germline CDR1 is SGHDN and CDR2 FVKESK. The CDR3 is 13 residues long. V shed 1 base and J shed 6 bases, with 10 bases lying between them. In DNA, the CDR3 is TGTGCCAGCAGCCAAGTTAGAGGGAGCGAGCAGTACTTC. It codes for CASSQVRGSEQYF.

In the case of this clonotype: This may be a read error: a much more frequent sequence differs by one nucleotide. The rearrangement joins TRBV27 to TRBJ2-7; weak D call: TRBD2 (7 bases). The CDR3 spans 13 residues. V lost 6 bases, J lost 5 bases, and 14 bases lay in between. CDR1 is MNHEY, CDR2 SMNVEV, per germline (reference sequence). Here the CDR3 DNA reads TGTGCCAGCAGAAGTCGGGGGGCAAACGAGCAGTACTTC. Translating it yields CASRSRGANEQYF.

This rearrangement joins TRBV3-1 to TRBJ2-7; no clear D. CDR3 length equals 13 residues. Looked up from germline, CDR1 is LGHDT and CDR2 is YNNKEL (reference sequence). V lost 0 bases to trimming and J lost 5 bases, with 8 bases between them. The CDR3 region has the DNA TGTGCCAGCAGCCAAGATTTGCCGCACGAGCAGTACTTC. Its translation: CASSQDLPHEQYF.

This clonotype was observed a few times. This chain links TRBV6-2 or TRBV6-3 with TRBJ2-3; a possible D gene is TRBD2 (6 bases). Deletions cut 6 bases from V and 4 bases from J, with 20 bases between. The CDR3 is 16 residues long. The germline V gene has CDR1 MNHEY and CDR2 SVGEGT. The CDR3: CASRGLATFRADTQYF. The CDR3, as DNA: TGTGCCAGCAGGGGGCTAGCGACCTTCCGGGCAGATACGCAGTATTTT.

Note on this clonotype: Being one base from a much bigger clone, this may be a read error. The V and J genes are TRBV28 and TRBJ1-1, with D possibly TRBD1 on 5 matching bases. The CDR3 is 16 amino acids. Trimming took 3 bases from V and 0 from J, leaving 14 bases between them. Germline V lookup: CDR1 MDHEN, CDR2 SYDVKM. Here the CDR3 reads CASSFSPGPLNTEAFF. The CDR3 DNA follows: TGTGCCAGCAGTTTTAGCCCGGGGCCCTTGAACACTGAAGCTTTCTTT.

With regard to this clonotype: A much larger clone differs from this one at a single base, so this may be a read error. J is TRBJ2-7 and V is TRBV4-3; D remains unclear. V lost 2 bases to trimming and J lost 0 bases, with 14 bases between them. CDR3 length: 16 amino acids. Germline CDR1 is LGHNA and CDR2 is YSLEER. The CDR3: CASSQKPEIRSYEQYF. In DNA, the CDR3 is TGCGCCAGCAGCCAAAAACCGGAGATTCGCTCCTACGAGCAGTACTTC.

In its sample, this clonotype was seen many times. V is TRBV28 and J is TRBJ2-3; TRBD2 is a possible D gene (5 bases). Deletions cut 5 bases from V and 4 bases from J, with 19 bases between. This CDR3 has 16 residues. Germline V gives CDR1 MDHEN, CDR2 SYDVKM. CDR3 sequence: CASSILGAGGADTQYF. The DNA for the CDR3 is TGTGCCAGCAGTATCCTGGGTGCGGGTGGGGCAGATACGCAGTATTTT.

This clonotype has more than one count but fewer than ten. The chain links TRBV7-9 to TRBJ2-7, with 8 positions matching TRBD1. The ends lost 7 bases at V and 2 bases at J; junction bases unmatched: 7. This CDR3 comprises 14 residues. Germline V gene sequence: CDR1 SEHNR, CDR2 FQNEAQ (reference sequence). The CDR3 DNA is TGTGCCAGCACCGTGGGGACAGGAACCTACGAGCAGTACTTC. Protein: CASTVGTGTYEQYF. Together with reference TRBV7-9 and TRBJ2-7, the CDR3 gives the full variable domain: DTGVSQNPRHKITKRGQNVTFRCDPISEHNRLYWYRQTLGQGPEFLTYFQNEAQLEKSRLLSDRFSAERPKGSFSTLEIQRTEQGDSAMYLCASTVGTGTYEQYFGPGTRLTVT.

The V call is TRBV7-2, the J call TRBJ2-2; 7 nucleotides agree with TRBD1. J was trimmed by 2 bases and V by 5 bases; bases with no gene match: 8. Germline V lookup: CDR1 SGHTA, CDR2 FQGNSA. The CDR3 loop spans 16 amino acids. CDR3 sequence: CASSPGQAINTGELFF. CDR3 coding DNA: TGTGCCAGCAGCCCCGGACAGGCGATAAACACCGGGGAGCTGTTTTTT.

This clonotype appeared a few times. The chain carries TRBV12-3 or TRBV12-4 and TRBJ1-4; D perhaps matches TRBD1 (5 bases). The CDR3 runs 11 residues. Trimming removed 8 bases at V and 7 bases at J, with 8 bases between. CDR3 in DNA: TGTGCCAGCGGGGCGGGTGAAAAACTGTTTTTT. Protein product: CASGAGEKLFF.